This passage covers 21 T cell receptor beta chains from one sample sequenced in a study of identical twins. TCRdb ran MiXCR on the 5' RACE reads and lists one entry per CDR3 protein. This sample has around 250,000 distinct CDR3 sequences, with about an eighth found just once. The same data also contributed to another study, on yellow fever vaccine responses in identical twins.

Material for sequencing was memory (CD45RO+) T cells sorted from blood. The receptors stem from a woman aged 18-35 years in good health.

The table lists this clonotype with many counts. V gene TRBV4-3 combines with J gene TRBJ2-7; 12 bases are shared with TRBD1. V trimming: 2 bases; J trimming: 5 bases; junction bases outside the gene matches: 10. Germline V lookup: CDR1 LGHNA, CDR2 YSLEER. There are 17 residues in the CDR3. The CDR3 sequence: CASSQFAFGTGGNEQYF. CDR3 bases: TGCGCCAGCAGCCAATTTGCATTCGGGACAGGGGGCAACGAGCAGTACTTC.

DNA of the CDR3: TGTGCCAGCAGCCAGGACAGACGGCCCACAGATACGCAGTATTTT. Protein: CASSQDRRPTDTQYF. V gene TRBV5-6 combines with J gene TRBJ2-3, with D perhaps TRBD1 (6 bases). The V gene's germline CDR1 is SGHDT and CDR2 YYEEEE. Deletions cut 4 bases from V and 2 bases from J, with 14 bases between. The CDR3 totals 15 residues.

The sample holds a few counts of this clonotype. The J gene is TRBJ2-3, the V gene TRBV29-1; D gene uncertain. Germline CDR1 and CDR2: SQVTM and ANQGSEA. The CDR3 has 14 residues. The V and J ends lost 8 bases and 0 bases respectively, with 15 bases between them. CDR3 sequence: CSTRDPSSTDTQYF. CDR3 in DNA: TGCAGCACCAGAGATCCGTCTAGCACAGATACGCAGTATTTT.

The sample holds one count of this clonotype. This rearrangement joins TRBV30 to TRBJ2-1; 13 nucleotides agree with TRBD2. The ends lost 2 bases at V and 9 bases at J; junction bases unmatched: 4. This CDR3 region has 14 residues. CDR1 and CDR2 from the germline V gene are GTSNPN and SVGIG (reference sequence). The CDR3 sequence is CAWSPGTSGVEQFF. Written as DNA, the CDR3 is TGTGCCTGGAGTCCCGGGACTAGCGGGGTTGAGCAGTTCTTC.

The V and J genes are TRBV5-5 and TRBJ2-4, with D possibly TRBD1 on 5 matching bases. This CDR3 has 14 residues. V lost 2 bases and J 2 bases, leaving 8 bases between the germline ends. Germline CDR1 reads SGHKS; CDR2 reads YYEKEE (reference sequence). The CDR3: CASSFRVTKNIQYF. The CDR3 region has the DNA TGTGCCAGCAGCTTCAGGGTCACCAAAAACATTCAGTACTTC.

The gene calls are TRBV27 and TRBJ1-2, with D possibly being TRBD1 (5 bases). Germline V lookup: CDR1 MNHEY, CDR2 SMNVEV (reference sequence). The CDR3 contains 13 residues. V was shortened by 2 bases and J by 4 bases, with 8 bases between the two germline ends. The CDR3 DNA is TGTGCCAGCAGTTTAAAAGGGACCTATGGCTACACCTTC. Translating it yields CASSLKGTYGYTF.

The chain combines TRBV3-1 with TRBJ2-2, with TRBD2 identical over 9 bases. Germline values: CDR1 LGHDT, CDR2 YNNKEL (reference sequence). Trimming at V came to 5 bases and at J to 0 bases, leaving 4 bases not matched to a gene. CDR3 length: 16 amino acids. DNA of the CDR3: TGTGCCAGCAGCGTACGCGGGGGGGCGAACACCGGGGAGCTGTTTTTT. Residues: CASSVRGGANTGELFF.

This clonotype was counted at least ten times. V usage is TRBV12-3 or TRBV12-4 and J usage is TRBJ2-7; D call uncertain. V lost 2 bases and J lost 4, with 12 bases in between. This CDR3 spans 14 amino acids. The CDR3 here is CASSLRPDAYEQYF. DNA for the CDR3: TGTGCCAGCAGTTTACGTCCGGATGCGTACGAGCAGTACTTC.

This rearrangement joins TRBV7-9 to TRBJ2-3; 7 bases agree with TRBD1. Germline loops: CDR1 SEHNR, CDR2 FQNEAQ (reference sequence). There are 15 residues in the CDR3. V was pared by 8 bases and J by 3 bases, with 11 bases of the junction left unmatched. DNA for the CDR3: TGTGCCAGCGGACAGGCTCGTGTGGGAACAGATACGCAGTATTTT. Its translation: CASGQARVGTDTQYF. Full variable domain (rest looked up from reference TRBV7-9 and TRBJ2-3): DTGVSQNPRHKITKRGQNVTFRCDPISEHNRLYWYRQTLGQGPEFLTYFQNEAQLEKSRLLSDRFSAERPKGSFSTLEIQRTEQGDSAMYLCASGQARVGTDTQYFGPGTRLTVL.

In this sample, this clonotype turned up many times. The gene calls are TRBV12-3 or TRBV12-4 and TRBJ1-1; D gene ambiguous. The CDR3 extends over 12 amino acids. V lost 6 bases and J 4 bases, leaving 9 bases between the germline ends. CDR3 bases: TGTGCCAGCAGCATCGGAGGCACTGAAGCTTTCTTT. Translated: CASSIGGTEAFF.

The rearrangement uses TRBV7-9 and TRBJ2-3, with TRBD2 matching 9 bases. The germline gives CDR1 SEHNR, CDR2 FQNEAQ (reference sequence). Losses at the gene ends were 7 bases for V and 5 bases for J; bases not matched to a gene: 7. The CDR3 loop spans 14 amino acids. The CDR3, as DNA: TGTGCCAGCAATGGCGGGGGGGCCTTAGATACGCAGTATTTT. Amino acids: CASNGGGALDTQYF.

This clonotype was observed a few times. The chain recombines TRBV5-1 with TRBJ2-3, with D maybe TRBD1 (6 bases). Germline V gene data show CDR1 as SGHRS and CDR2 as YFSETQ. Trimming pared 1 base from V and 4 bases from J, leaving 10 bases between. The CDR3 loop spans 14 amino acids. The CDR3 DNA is TGCGCCAGCAGCTTGTCACCAGGGGCAGATACGCAGTATTTT. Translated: CASSLSPGADTQYF. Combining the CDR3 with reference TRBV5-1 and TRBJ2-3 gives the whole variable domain KAGVTQTPRYLIKTRGQQVTLSCSPISGHRSVSWYQQTPGQGLQFLFEYFSETQRNKGNFPGRFSGRQFSNSRSEMNVSTLELGDSALYLCASSLSPGADTQYFGPGTRLTVL.

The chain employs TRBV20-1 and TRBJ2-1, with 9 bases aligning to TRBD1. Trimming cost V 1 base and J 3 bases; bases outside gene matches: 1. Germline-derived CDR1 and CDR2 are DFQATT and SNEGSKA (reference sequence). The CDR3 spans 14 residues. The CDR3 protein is CSARGDRDYNEQFF. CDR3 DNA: TGCAGTGCTAGAGGGGACAGGGACTACAATGAGCAGTTCTTC.

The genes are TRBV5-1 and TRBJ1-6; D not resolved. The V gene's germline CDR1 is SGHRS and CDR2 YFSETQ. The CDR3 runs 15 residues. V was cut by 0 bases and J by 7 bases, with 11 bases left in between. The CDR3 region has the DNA TGCGCCAGCAGCTTGGATGGGGAATCAAATTCACCCCTCCACTTT. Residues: CASSLDGESNSPLHF.

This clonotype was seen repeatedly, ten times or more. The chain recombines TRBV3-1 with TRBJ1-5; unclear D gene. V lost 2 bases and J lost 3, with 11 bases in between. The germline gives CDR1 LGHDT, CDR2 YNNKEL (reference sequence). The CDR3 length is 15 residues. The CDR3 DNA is TGTGCCAGCAGCCAACAGTTGGGATCCAATCAGCCCCAGCATTTT. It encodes CASSQQLGSNQPQHF. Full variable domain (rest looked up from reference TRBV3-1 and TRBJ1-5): DTAVSQTPKYLVTQMGNDKSIKCEQNLGHDTMYWYKQDSKKFLKIMFSYNNKELIINETVPNRFSPKSPDKAHLNLHINSLELGDSAVYFCASSQQLGSNQPQHFGDGTRLSIL.

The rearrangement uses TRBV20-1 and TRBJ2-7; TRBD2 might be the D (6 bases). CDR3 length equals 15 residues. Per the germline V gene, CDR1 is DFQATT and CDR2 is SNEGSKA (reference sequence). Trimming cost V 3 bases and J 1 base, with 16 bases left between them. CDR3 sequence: CSARKLAGKSYEQYF. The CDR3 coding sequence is TGCAGTGCTAGGAAGCTGGCGGGAAAATCCTACGAGCAGTACTTC.

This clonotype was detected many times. The CDR3 spells CASSQGREADGYTF. CDR3 nucleotides: TGTGCCAGCAGCCAAGGAAGGGAGGCGGATGGCTACACCTTC. The gene calls are TRBV3-1 and TRBJ1-2; the D is unclear. CDR3 size: 14 residues. Germline V CDR1 and CDR2: LGHDT, YNNKEL (reference sequence). Trimming shortened V by 1 base and J by 6 bases, and 12 bases separated the two germline ends.

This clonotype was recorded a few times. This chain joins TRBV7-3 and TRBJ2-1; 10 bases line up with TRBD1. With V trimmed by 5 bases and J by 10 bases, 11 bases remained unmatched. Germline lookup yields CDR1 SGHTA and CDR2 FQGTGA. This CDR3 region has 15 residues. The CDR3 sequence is CASSPPGQGIGEQFF. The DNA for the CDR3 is TGTGCCAGCAGCCCTCCGGGACAGGGGATTGGCGAGCAGTTCTTC.

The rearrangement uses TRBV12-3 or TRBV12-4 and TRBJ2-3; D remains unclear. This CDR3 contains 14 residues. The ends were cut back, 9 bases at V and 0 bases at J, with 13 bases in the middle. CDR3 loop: CASSWADSTDTQYF. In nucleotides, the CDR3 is TGTGCCAGTTCCTGGGCGGATAGCACAGATACGCAGTATTTT.

The CDR3 reads CASSLGQVETQYF. DNA for the CDR3: TGTGCCAGCAGCTTAGGACAGGTGGAGACCCAGTACTTC. The chain is built from TRBV11-3 and TRBJ2-5, with D tentatively TRBD1 (6 bases). CDR3 size: 13 residues. CDR1 SGHNT and CDR2 YENEEA come from the germline V gene. The ends were cut back, 1 base at V and 5 bases at J, with 8 bases in the middle.

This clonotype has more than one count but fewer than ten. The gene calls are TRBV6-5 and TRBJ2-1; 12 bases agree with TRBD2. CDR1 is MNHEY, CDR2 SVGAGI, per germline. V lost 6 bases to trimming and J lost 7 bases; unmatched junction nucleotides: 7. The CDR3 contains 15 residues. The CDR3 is CASSFSLAGGNEQFF. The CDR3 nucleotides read TGTGCCAGCAGCTTCTCGCTAGCGGGAGGGAATGAGCAGTTCTTC.